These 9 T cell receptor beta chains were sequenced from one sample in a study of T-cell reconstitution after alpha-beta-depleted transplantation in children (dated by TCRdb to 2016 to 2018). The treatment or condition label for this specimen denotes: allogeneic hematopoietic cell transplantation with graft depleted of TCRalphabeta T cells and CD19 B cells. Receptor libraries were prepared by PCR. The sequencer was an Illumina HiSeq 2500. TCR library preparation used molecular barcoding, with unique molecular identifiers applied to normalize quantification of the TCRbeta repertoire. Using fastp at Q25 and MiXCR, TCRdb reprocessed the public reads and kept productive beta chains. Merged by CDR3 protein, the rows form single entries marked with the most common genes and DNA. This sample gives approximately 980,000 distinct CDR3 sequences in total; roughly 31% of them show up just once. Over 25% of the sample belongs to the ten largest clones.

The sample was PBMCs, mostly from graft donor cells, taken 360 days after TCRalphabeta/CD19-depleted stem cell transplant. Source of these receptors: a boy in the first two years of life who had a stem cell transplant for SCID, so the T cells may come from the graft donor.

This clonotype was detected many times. CDR3 in amino acids: CASSRIDRGAPGELFF. The CDR3 nucleotides read TGTGCCAGCAGCCGTATCGACAGGGGAGCTCCCGGGGAGCTGTTTTTT. This chain uses TRBV5-6 with TRBJ2-2, with 8 bases lining up with TRBD1. Germline V gives CDR1 SGHDT, CDR2 YYEEEE. CDR3 size: 16 residues. Trimming cost V 4 bases and J 6 bases; bases outside gene matches: 11.

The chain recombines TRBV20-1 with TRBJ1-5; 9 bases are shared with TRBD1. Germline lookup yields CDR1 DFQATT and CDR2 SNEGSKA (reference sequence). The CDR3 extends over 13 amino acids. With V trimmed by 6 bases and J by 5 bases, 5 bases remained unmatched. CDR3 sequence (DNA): TGCAGTGCCCACAGGGGGCGTGATCAGCCCCAGCATTTT. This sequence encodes CSAHRGRDQPQHF.

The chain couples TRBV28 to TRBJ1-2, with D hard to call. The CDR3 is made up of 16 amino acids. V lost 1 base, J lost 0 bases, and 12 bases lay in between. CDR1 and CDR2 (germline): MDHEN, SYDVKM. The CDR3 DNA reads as TGTGCCAGCAGTTTATCGGGAGCACCTACTAACTATGGCTACACCTTC. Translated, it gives CASSLSGAPTNYGYTF.

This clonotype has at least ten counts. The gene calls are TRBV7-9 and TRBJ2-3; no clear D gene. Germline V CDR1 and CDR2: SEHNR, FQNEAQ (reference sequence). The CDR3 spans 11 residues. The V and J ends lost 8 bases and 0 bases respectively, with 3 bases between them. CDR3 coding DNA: TGTGCCAGCGGGAGCACAGATACGCAGTATTTT. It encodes CASGSTDTQYF.

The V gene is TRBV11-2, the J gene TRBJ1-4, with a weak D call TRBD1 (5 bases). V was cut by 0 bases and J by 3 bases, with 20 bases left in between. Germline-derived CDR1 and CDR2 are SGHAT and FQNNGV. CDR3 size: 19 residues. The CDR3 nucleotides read TGTGCCAGCAGCTTAGAGGGGGGTCCGGATCGGTTACCTAATGAAAAACTGTTTTTT. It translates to CASSLEGGPDRLPNEKLFF. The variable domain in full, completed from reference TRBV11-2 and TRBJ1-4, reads EAGVAQSPRYKIIEKRQSVAFWCNPISGHATLYWYQQILGQGPKLLIQFQNNGVVDDSQLPKDRFSAERLKGVDSTLKIQPAKLEDSAVYLCASSLEGGPDRLPNEKLFFGSGTQLSVL.

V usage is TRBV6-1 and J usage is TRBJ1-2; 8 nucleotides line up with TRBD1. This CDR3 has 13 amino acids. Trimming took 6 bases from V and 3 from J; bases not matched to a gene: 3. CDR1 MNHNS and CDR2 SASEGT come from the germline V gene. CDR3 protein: CASRDRADYGYTF. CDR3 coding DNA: TGTGCCAGCAGGGACAGGGCGGACTATGGCTACACCTTC.

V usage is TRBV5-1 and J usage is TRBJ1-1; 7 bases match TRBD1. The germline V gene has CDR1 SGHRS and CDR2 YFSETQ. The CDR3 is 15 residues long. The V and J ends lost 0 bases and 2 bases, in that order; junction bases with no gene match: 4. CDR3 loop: CASSLVGTENTEAFF. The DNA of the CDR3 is TGCGCCAGCAGCTTGGTTGGGACAGAAAACACTGAAGCTTTCTTT.

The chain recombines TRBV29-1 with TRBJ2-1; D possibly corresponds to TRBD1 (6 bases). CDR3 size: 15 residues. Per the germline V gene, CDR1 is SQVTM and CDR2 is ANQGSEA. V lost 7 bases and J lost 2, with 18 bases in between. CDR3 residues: CSARALQGTYNEQFF. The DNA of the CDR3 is TGCAGCGCCCGGGCCCTACAGGGAACCTACAATGAGCAGTTCTTC.

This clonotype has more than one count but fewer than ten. CDR3 coding DNA: TGTGCCACCAGCAGTAGAGAGGACAGCGGTTGGGGTCAGCCCCAGCATTTT. Residues: CATSSREDSGWGQPQHF. V gene TRBV15 combines with J gene TRBJ1-5; maybe TRBD1 (6 bases). The CDR3 covers 17 residues. Germline lookup yields CDR1 LNHNV and CDR2 YYDKDF (reference sequence). Trimming left V 3 bases short and J 6 bases short, with 21 bases between.